The entry below describes one TCR beta chain. The data belong to a study of CD8 T cells in Susac syndrome. From germline, CDR1 is MGHRA and CDR2 YSYEKL. Trimming at V came to 0 bases and at J to 6 bases, leaving 20 bases not matched to a gene. This CDR3 is built from 20 residues. Reverse transcription of roughly 0.5 to 1 ug RNA was performed with random hexamers. With immunoSEQ multiplex PCR, TCR beta CDR3 was amplified across 54 Vbeta and 13 Jbeta. TCRdb fed the immunoSEQ multiplex PCR reads into MiXCR, producing one record per CDR3 protein. This sample has a few hundred thousand distinct CDR3 sequences, with about 93% found just once.

Sample: CD8+ T cells from PBMCs. V is TRBV4-1 and J is TRBJ2-1, with 7 bases identical to TRBD2. This clonotype was sampled from a human donor with multiple sclerosis. CDR3 coding DNA: TGCGCCAGCAGCCAAGAACCCGGAGGCGTGCAAGCGGGAAGGATCAATGAGCAGTTCTTC. It yields the protein CASSQEPGGVQAGRINEQFF.